This TCR beta chain is from a study of blood T cell repertoires in COVID-19. Turning to the study itself: Collection of acute and convalescent COVID-19 samples took place in the United States, Italy and Spain. In each case, the material was cDNA or gDNA derived from T cells, B-cell-depleted T cells, or PBMCs.

With 5 bases removed from V and 5 bases from J, the gap between germline ends came to 10 bases. Germline assignment: CDR1 SSHAT and CDR2 FNYEAQ (reference sequence). The CDR3 length is 13 residues. Source study methods: Amplifying reference gene primers gave estimates of nucleated cell counts. Clones were read by immunoSEQ multiplex PCR, and TCRdb kept only the in-frame ones, dropping some. The V and J calls and clone size were taken over from that table, and D and trimming were inferred from the DNA. The sample holds 200,000 to 250,000 clones, around four fifths seen once. The material sequenced was peripheral blood. The sequence came from a woman of 80 years or more with active or convalescent COVID-19. The J gene is TRBJ2-1, the V gene TRBV7-7; a weak D match, TRBD2 (6 bases). The DNA for the CDR3 is TGTGCCAGCAGCCCCCGACTAGACAATGAGCAGTTCTTC. The encoded protein is CASSPRLDNEQFF.